This T cell receptor (beta chain) was recovered during a study of blood T cell repertoires in COVID-19 (dated by TCRdb to the early 2020s). For the study in its entirety: Samples covering the acute and convalescent phases of COVID-19 were provided by collaborators in the United States, Italy and Spain. The prospective study material was composed of cDNA or gDNA derived from T cells, B-cell-depleted T cells, or PBMCs. Subjects who had been exposed to COVID-19, were actively infected with it, or had recovered from it provided the deeply sampled blood TCRbeta repertoires that made up the dataset. The repertoires were made available in a free public database intended to serve as a resource for research on the immune response to SARS-CoV-2. The samples were drawn from two sources: the first 160 participants of the ongoing ImmuneRACE study, and 950 to 1,500 subjects contributed by 6 global collaborators. Sample metadata almost always included a de-identified subject ID, COVID-19 status, age in years and sex. Where HLA class I and class II types were available, the types were taken from metadata supplied by the sample provider, not from assay-based typing.

TCRbeta CDR3 regions were amplified from genomic DNA by means of the immunoSEQ Assay, a bias-controlled multiplex PCR. Processing in the source paper ran as follows. Nucleated cell counts per sample were estimated from amplification of reference gene primers within the assay. To quantify the absolute abundance of each unique TCRbeta CDR3 rearrangement, sequence reads were collapsed and filtered. For each sample, productive Simpson clonality was calculated as the square root of Simpson's diversity index over productive rearrangements. Not all clones reach the TCRdb copy of this immuneACCESS table, which keeps in-frame sequences only. Checked studies attribute under half of the gap to unresolved V genes and leave the rest unexplained. V, J and clone size derive from that table, while D and trimming were established from the DNA sequence. Across this sample there are more than 45,000 clones, with 90% seen only once. Clones ranked in the top ten supply about 5.1% of the sample.

V and J are truncated by 3 bases and 4 bases respectively, leaving an intervening sequence of 7 bases. From the cysteine up to the phenylalanine, the CDR3 has a length of 13 residues. Just CDR3 DNA is preserved here, 39 bases in frame from base 1. From the germline V gene (reference sequence), CDR1 is LNHDA and CDR2 is SQIVND. As for this clone: The antigen it binds to is not known. Per-base quality was not reported, and no clone a single base away is much larger than it.

What the authors observed across the whole study: Clinical and demographic metadata were provided uncurated, with the amount varying by source and participant.

Whole blood was collected in K2EDTA tubes by collaborating institutions according to the institutions' own protocols. Collaborator samples were shipped for TCRbeta analysis as frozen whole blood, isolated PBMCs, or DNA extracted from either sample type. This receptor chain uses TRBV19 and TRBJ1-5; there is no confident call for the D gene. This receptor was taken from a man between 65 and 85 years old with acute or convalescent COVID-19. Material for sequencing was peripheral blood. The CDR3 region has the sequence CASSIRDNQPQHF. The nucleotide sequence is given as TGTGCCAGTAGTATCCGGGATAATCAGCCCCAGCATTTT. Supplemented by the reference TRBV19 and TRBJ1-5 proteins around the CDR3, the complete variable domain is DGGITQSPKYLFRKEGQNVTLSCEQNLNHDAMYWYRQDPGQGLRLIYYSQIVNDFQKGDIAEGYSVSREKKESFPLTVTSAQKNPTAFYLCASSIRDNQPQHFGDGTRLSIL.